The entry that follows covers one T cell receptor (beta chain) sequence. The record originates from a study of blood T cells in healthy people across ages. Per germline, CDR1 SGHTA and CDR2 FQGNSA. V trimming: 4 bases; J trimming: 14 bases; junction bases outside the gene matches: 10. The CDR3 is 13 amino acids. Alongside a J-beta primer mix, a sample-barcoded 5' primer served in a second PCR lasting about 7 to 11 cycles. One entry per CDR3 protein results from TCRdb running MiXCR on the 5' RACE reads. Of about 1.5 million distinct CDR3 sequences listed, roughly 43% are singletons. Sequencing used blood. The origin of this receptor is a woman aged 18-35 years in good health. The chain carries TRBV7-2 and TRBJ2-3; 9 bases line up with TRBD1. CDR3 coding DNA: TGTGCCAGCAGCTGGGACAGGGTCCTTACTACGTATTTT. This translates into CASSWDRVLTTYF.